This T cell receptor beta chain was observed in a study of T cell responses to AZD1222 COVID-19 vaccine. The protocol was immunoSEQ multiplex PCR, while the TCRdb copy is restricted to in-frame clones and leaves out a portion. The sample contains roughly 180,000 clones, roughly nine tenths of which appear only once. General observations from the study: Donors were largely white British and mainly female; clonal diversity was possibly underestimated. Sampling captured repertoires only after the peak T cell response. The number of AZD1222 recipients seropositive at baseline was only 6 or 7.

CDR1 is SGHAT and CDR2 is FQNNGV in the germline V gene. The CDR3 is made up of 14 amino acids. The J segment lost 5 bases and the V segment lost 5 bases, leaving 5 bases of the junction unmatched. In regard to this clone: Its antigen is not identified.

This TCR was sampled from an adult in good health. The chain employs TRBV11-2 and TRBJ1-5; 8 bases are a match to TRBD1. The sequences come from peripheral blood, collected on day 0 of AZD1222 vaccination. This CDR3 is CASSRTGSDQPQHF. In nucleotides, the CDR3 is TGTGCCAGCAGCCGGACAGGGTCGGATCAGCCCCAGCATTTT.